This TCR beta chain was identified in a study of cytomegalovirus exposure and HLA in healthy donors. General study results and limits: No immune exposure information besides CMV serostatus was available.

Concerning this clone itself: The antigen is undetermined.

Researchers ran the PCR with 60 Vbeta and 13 Jbeta primers. Method: immunoSEQ multiplex PCR; TCRdb's copy keeps in-frame clones and lacks some. In the table there are 150,000 to 200,000 clones, roughly three quarters of which are singletons. This CDR3 region has 14 residues. Germline V CDR1 and CDR2: KGHSH, LQKENI. The origin of this receptor is a male donor in good health and CMV-seronegative. Input material: PBMCs. The chain recombines TRBV18 with TRBJ2-5; D perhaps matches TRBD1 (6 bases). The J call may be wrong; the DNA end is better matched by TRBJ2-7. The CDR3 is CASSPPNRAYEQYF. The CDR3 region has the DNA TGTGCCAGCTCACCACCGAACAGGGCCTACGAGCAGTACTTC.